This T cell receptor (beta chain) was found in a study of blood T cell repertoires in COVID-19. Background on the study: Collection of acute and convalescent COVID-19 samples took place in the United States, Italy and Spain.

Authors' processing steps: Reference gene primers were amplified, and this amplification served to estimate nucleated cell counts. Profiled with immunoSEQ multiplex PCR; TCRdb holds only in-frame clones, not every one. From that table come the V and J calls and clone size; the DNA was used to work out D and trimming. The sample records around 250,000 clones, about 88% being singletons. Germline CDR1 reads SGDLS; CDR2 reads YYNGEE. This CDR3 is built from 14 residues. Trimming removed 3 bases from V and 0 bases from J; junction bases left unmatched: 1. The J gene is TRBJ2-7, the V gene TRBV9; 9 bases match TRBD2. The sample consisted of peripheral blood. This clonotype was sampled from a man between 18 and 35 years old with active or convalescent COVID-19. DNA for the CDR3: TGTGCCAGCAGCGAAGCGGGGGGCTCCTACGAGCAGTACTTC. It codes for CASSEAGGSYEQYF. Full variable domain (missing parts from reference TRBV9 and TRBJ2-7): DSGVTQTPKHLITATGQRVTLRCSPRSGDLSVYWYQQSLDQGLQFLIQYYNGEERAKGNILERFSAQQFPDLHSELNLSSLELGDSALYFCASSEAGGSYEQYFGPGTRLTVT.